What follows are 2 T cell receptor beta chains derived from one specimen sequenced in a study of blood T cell repertoires in COVID-19. Clones were read by immunoSEQ multiplex PCR, and TCRdb kept only the in-frame ones, dropping some. The sample lists about 55,000 clones, over 80% seen once, with roughly 2% in the top ten. Material for sequencing was peripheral blood. The receptors stem from a woman aged 55-69 years with acute or convalescent COVID-19.

V usage is TRBV10-1 and J usage is TRBJ2-1; 9 bases agree with TRBD2. CDR3 length equals 17 residues. The trim removed 2 bases at V and 10 bases at J, leaving 15 bases unmatched. In germline, CDR1 is WNHNN, CDR2 SYGVQD (reference sequence). The CDR3 reads CASSEGGSGRRSREQFF. CDR3 DNA sequence: TGCGCCAGCAGTGAGGGGGGTAGCGGGAGAAGGTCGAGGGAGCAGTTCTTC.

This clone showed up just once. This sequence joins TRBV10-1 and TRBJ2-5, with TRBD2 identical over 7 bases. The CDR3 has 15 residues. Trimming took 0 bases from V and 10 from J; bases not matched to a gene: 11. CDR1 and CDR2 from the germline V gene are WNHNN and SYGVQD (reference sequence). CDR3 in DNA: TGCGCCAGCAGTGAGTCGTTCGGGGGGTATGGTTTCCAGTACTTC. It encodes CASSESFGGYGFQYF.